A single sample is the source of the 30 T cell receptor beta chains below, sequenced in a study of T cell clones after liver transplantation. This table comes from immunoSEQ multiplex PCR, and its TCRdb copy is limited to in-frame clones, with some not included. This table has tens of thousands of clones, 75% to 85% appearing once. The source was CD4+ T cells from blood, collected 12 months after liver transplant. All receptors derive from a human patient who received a liver transplant. Some T cells may be transferred from the graft donor.

The chain links TRBV6-6 to TRBJ1-1; the D is unclear. Germline assignment: CDR1 MNHNY and CDR2 SVGAGI (reference sequence). With 2 bases removed from V and 10 bases from J, the gap between germline ends came to 8 bases. The CDR3 extends over 11 amino acids. The CDR3 coding sequence is TGTGCCAGCAGTTACGCCCAAGGAGCTTTCTTT. Amino acid sequence: CASSYAQGAFF.

The V and J genes are TRBV15 and TRBJ2-5, with a tentative D call TRBD1 (6 bases). Germline values: CDR1 LNHNV, CDR2 YYDKDF (reference sequence). V lost 4 bases and J lost 1, with 16 bases in between. The CDR3 has 16 amino acids. DNA of the CDR3: TGTGCCACCAGCAAGGATCGGACAGCTGGCCAAGAGACCCAGTACTTC. Translated, it gives CATSKDRTAGQETQYF.

The chain couples TRBV18 to TRBJ2-7; a weak D match, TRBD1 (6 bases). CDR1 is KGHSH, CDR2 LQKENI, per germline. Trimming took 4 bases from V and 4 from J, leaving 11 bases between them. The CDR3 spans 13 residues. The CDR3 sequence is CASSQTQGYEQYF. The CDR3 DNA reads TGTGCCAGCTCACAAACACAGGGTTACGAGCAGTACTTC. Based on the CDR3 plus reference TRBV18 and TRBJ2-7, the full variable domain is NAGVMQNPRHLVRRRGQEARLRCSPMKGHSHVYWYRQLPEEGLKFMVYLQKENIIDESGMPKERFSAEFPKEGPSILRIQQVVRGDSAAYFCASSQTQGYEQYFGPGTRLTVT.

In its sample, this clone was seen once. The V gene is TRBV9, the J gene TRBJ2-1, with 9 bases lining up with TRBD2. With V trimmed by 3 bases and J by 4 bases, 8 bases remained unmatched. The CDR3 covers 16 residues. The germline gives CDR1 SGDLS, CDR2 YYNGEE. CDR3 residues: CASSETGTSRYNEQFF. The CDR3 bases are TGTGCCAGCAGCGAGACCGGGACTAGCCGTTACAATGAGCAGTTCTTC.

The chain uses TRBV7-9 and TRBJ2-7; the D gene is possibly TRBD1 (6 bases). This CDR3 contains 13 residues. Germline V gene data show CDR1 as SEHNR and CDR2 as FQNEAQ (reference sequence). V lost 2 bases, J lost 7 bases, and 12 bases lay in between. As DNA, the CDR3 is TGTGCCAGCAGCTTAACGTGGACAGCGGAGCAGTACTTC. Translated, it gives CASSLTWTAEQYF.

The V gene is TRBV6-5, the J gene TRBJ1-1; TRBD1 agrees at 8 bases. Germline V lookup: CDR1 MNHEY, CDR2 SVGAGI. The J segment lost 0 bases and the V segment lost 5 bases, leaving 5 bases of the junction unmatched. This CDR3 spans 15 amino acids. The CDR3 here is CASSPPGQVNTEAFF. Here the CDR3 DNA reads TGTGCCAGCAGTCCCCCGGGACAGGTGAACACTGAAGCTTTCTTT.

V and J are TRBV29-1 and TRBJ1-1; TRBD1 matches 7 bases. Germline lookup yields CDR1 SQVTM and CDR2 ANQGSEA. The CDR3 totals 13 residues. The V gene end was trimmed by 6 bases and the J gene end by 4 bases; junction bases not matched to a gene: 8. The CDR3 region has the DNA TGCAGCGTCCCGGGACAGAGGATCACTGAAGCTTTCTTT. It codes for CSVPGQRITEAFF.

Only a few counts were recorded for this clone. This chain connects TRBV19 to TRBJ2-2, with D tentatively TRBD2 (6 bases). The CDR3 extends over 19 amino acids. The germline V gene has CDR1 LNHDA and CDR2 SQIVND (reference sequence). V gave up 1 base and J gave up 3 bases, with 21 bases separating them. CDR3 residues: CASSIVGSGLRGDTGELFF. The CDR3 DNA sequence: TGTGCCAGTAGTATAGTTGGTAGCGGCCTAAGGGGAGACACCGGGGAGCTGTTTTTT.

The rearrangement uses TRBV9 and TRBJ2-1; TRBD1 matches 7 bases. The CDR3 consists of 16 residues. CDR1 and CDR2 (germline): SGDLS, YYNGEE. J was trimmed by 1 base and V by 0 bases; bases with no gene match: 4. The CDR3 coding sequence is TGTGCCAGCAGCGTAGAGGGGGCCTCGTCCTACAATGAGCAGTTCTTC. Translation gives CASSVEGASSYNEQFF.

The chain joins TRBV19 to TRBJ2-7; TRBD2 might be the D (6 bases). Germline CDR1 is LNHDA and CDR2 is SQIVND (reference sequence). V was trimmed by 8 bases and J by 2 bases, leaving 16 bases between them. The CDR3 loop spans 14 amino acids. CDR3 protein: CASARSGTTYEQYF. The CDR3 nucleotides are TGTGCCAGTGCTCGTAGCGGTACCACCTACGAGCAGTACTTC.

This clone was seen a handful of times. The J gene is TRBJ2-4, the V gene TRBV19; D uncertain. The CDR3 is 14 residues long. Per germline, CDR1 LNHDA and CDR2 SQIVND (reference sequence). Trimming stripped 4 bases from V and 2 bases from J, with 9 bases between. The CDR3 nucleotides read TGTGCCAGTAGTAATTGGAGAACCAAAAACATTCAGTACTTC. It specifies CASSNWRTKNIQYF.

The rearrangement uses TRBV29-1 and TRBJ1-1, with 8 bases matching TRBD1. This CDR3 is built from 14 residues. V trimming: 6 bases; J trimming: 4 bases; junction bases outside the gene matches: 10. Germline CDR1 and CDR2: SQVTM and ANQGSEA. CDR3 sequence: CSVVRQGKGTEAFF. The CDR3 DNA is TGCAGCGTAGTTCGACAGGGGAAGGGCACTGAAGCTTTCTTT.

This rearrangement joins TRBV19 to TRBJ2-7, with TRBD1 identical over 7 bases. This CDR3 comprises 14 residues. Trimming removed 3 bases from V and 0 bases from J; junction bases left unmatched: 2. Germline V gene sequence: CDR1 LNHDA, CDR2 SQIVND (reference sequence). The CDR3: CASSMGQSSYEQYF. For the CDR3, the DNA is TGTGCCAGTAGTATGGGACAGAGCTCCTACGAGCAGTACTTC.

The V gene is TRBV19, the J gene TRBJ1-2; the match to TRBD1 covers 7 bases. Germline V gives CDR1 LNHDA, CDR2 SQIVND (reference sequence). The CDR3 runs 12 residues. The V segment lost 7 bases and the J segment 8 bases; nucleotides outside the gene matches: 7. CDR3 bases: TGTGCCAGTAACCCCAGGGGGGAAGGCTACACCTTC. Residues: CASNPRGEGYTF.

The chain uses TRBV7-3 and TRBJ2-2; D is perhaps TRBD2 (5 bases). V was shortened by 6 bases and J by 0 bases, with 8 bases between the two germline ends. CDR3 length equals 14 residues. The germline gives CDR1 SGHTA, CDR2 FQGTGA. The CDR3 DNA follows: TGTGCCAGCAGTTACGGGACGAACACCGGGGAGCTGTTTTTT. This encodes CASSYGTNTGELFF.

This chain uses TRBV7-8 with TRBJ1-3; D is uncertain. V was shortened by 4 bases and J by 10 bases, with 11 bases between the two germline ends. CDR3 length: 12 amino acids. CDR1 and CDR2 from the germline V gene are SGHVS and FQNEAQ. The CDR3 loop is CASSSPVETIYF. In DNA, the CDR3 is TGTGCCAGCAGCTCCCCTGTCGAGACCATATATTTT.

This chain connects TRBV19 to TRBJ2-7; 7 nucleotides agree with TRBD1. V lost 8 bases and J lost 5; bases outside the gene matches: 9. In germline, CDR1 is LNHDA, CDR2 SQIVND (reference sequence). This CDR3 comprises 13 residues. In DNA form, the CDR3 reads TGTGCCAGTTCCCTACAGGGGTTCCACGAGCAGTACTTC. It specifies CASSLQGFHEQYF.

The chain links TRBV6-5 to TRBJ1-1, with a tentative D call TRBD1 (6 bases). Germline CDR1 and CDR2: MNHEY and SVGAGI. Trimming stripped 2 bases from V and 4 bases from J, with 11 bases between. CDR3 length equals 14 residues. The CDR3 sequence is CASSYVQGGTEAFF. In nucleotides, the CDR3 is TGTGCCAGCAGTTACGTCCAAGGGGGCACTGAAGCTTTCTTT.

This clone was recorded a few times. The rearrangement joins TRBV25-1 to TRBJ1-1; D perhaps matches TRBD1 (5 bases). The V gene lost 4 bases and the J gene lost 1 base, with 13 bases spanning the gap. This CDR3 region has 15 residues. CDR1 MGHDK and CDR2 SYGVNS come from the germline V gene. The DNA of the CDR3 is TGTGCCAGCAGTGCCGCGGGACTTGGGAACACTGAAGCTTTCTTT. Translation gives CASSAAGLGNTEAFF.

Within the sample, this clone is medium-sized. The chain uses TRBV19 and TRBJ1-5, with a possible D match to TRBD1 (5 bases). Deletions cut 3 bases from V and 0 bases from J, with 15 bases between. Germline V gene lookup returns CDR1 LNHDA and CDR2 SQIVND (reference sequence). The CDR3 has 17 amino acids. CDR3 in amino acids: CASSMGRAANSNQPQHF. The CDR3 DNA follows: TGTGCCAGTAGTATGGGCAGGGCCGCTAATAGCAATCAGCCCCAGCATTTT.

The V call is TRBV5-4, the J call TRBJ1-6, with 7 bases matching TRBD1. Germline V gene data show CDR1 as SGHNT and CDR2 as YYREEE (reference sequence). With 3 bases clipped from V and 7 bases from J, the junction kept 10 bases outside the gene matches. The CDR3 is 16 amino acids. CDR3 protein: CASSSGQAGLNSPLHF. The CDR3, as DNA: TGTGCCAGCAGCTCTGGACAGGCGGGGCTAAATTCACCCCTCCACTTT.

The gene calls are TRBV4-1 and TRBJ2-1; TRBD1 might be the D (6 bases). Trimming removed 4 bases at V and 5 bases at J, with 21 bases between. This CDR3 region has 17 residues. Germline loops: CDR1 MGHRA, CDR2 YSYEKL. The CDR3 protein is CASSPRGSGDINNEQFF. CDR3 DNA sequence: TGCGCCAGCAGCCCTAGGGGGTCGGGTGACATCAACAATGAGCAGTTCTTC.

The chain recombines TRBV19 with TRBJ1-5, with 10 bases fitting TRBD1. The CDR3 contains 15 residues. V was clipped by 5 bases and J by 7 bases; unmatched bases: 8. The germline CDR1 and CDR2 sequences are LNHDA and SQIVND (reference sequence). The CDR3 sequence is CASSGVETGGQPQHF. CDR3 DNA: TGTGCCAGTAGTGGAGTGGAGACAGGGGGCCAGCCCCAGCATTTT.

The rearrangement links TRBV11-2 to TRBJ1-3; D ambiguous. This CDR3 region has 14 residues. The germline V gene has CDR1 SGHAT and CDR2 FQNNGV. Deletions cut 5 bases from V and 0 bases from J, with 8 bases between. The CDR3 is CASSPPTSGNTIYF. DNA of the CDR3: TGTGCCAGCAGCCCCCCGACCTCTGGAAACACCATATATTTT.

This clone is a singleton in its sample. V gene TRBV2 combines with J gene TRBJ2-2; maybe TRBD1 (5 bases). Germline loops: CDR1 SNHLY, CDR2 FYNNEI. V gave up 4 bases and J gave up 7 bases, with 13 bases separating them. This CDR3 is built from 14 residues. CDR3 sequence reads: CASSGQGYIGELFF. Written as DNA, the CDR3 is TGTGCCAGCAGTGGCCAGGGCTATATCGGGGAGCTGTTTTTT.

This clone appeared a single time. The chain recombines TRBV18 with TRBJ2-7, with 10 bases matching TRBD1. Germline CDR1 KGHSH, CDR2 LQKENI. Losses at the gene ends were 4 bases for V and 4 bases for J; bases not matched to a gene: 22. The CDR3 length is 20 residues. The CDR3 sequence is CASSLPLTGTGEAPLYEQYF. The CDR3 nucleotides read TGTGCCAGCTCACTTCCTCTAACCGGGACAGGGGAGGCGCCGTTGTACGAGCAGTACTTC.

The rearrangement links TRBV7-9 to TRBJ2-7; a weak D match, TRBD1 (6 bases). The CDR3 extends over 14 amino acids. Germline V lookup: CDR1 SEHNR, CDR2 FQNEAQ (reference sequence). With 1 base removed from V and 6 bases from J, the gap between germline ends came to 13 bases. The CDR3 sequence is CASSLGAGGGEQYF. The CDR3 nucleotides read TGTGCCAGCAGCTTAGGCGCTGGGGGCGGCGAGCAGTACTTC.

The CDR3 coding sequence is TGTGCCAGCAGTGAACGAAACAGGATAAACCAGCCCCAGCATTTT. It yields the protein CASSERNRINQPQHF. V gene TRBV2 combines with J gene TRBJ1-5; weak D call: TRBD1 (5 bases). The CDR3 sequence is 15 residues long. The V end lost 2 bases, the J end lost 7 bases, and 15 bases lay between the germline ends. From germline, CDR1 is SNHLY and CDR2 FYNNEI.

This CDR3 reads CASTRGTGDASEQFF. DNA of the CDR3: TGTGCCAGCACTAGGGGGACAGGGGATGCCAGTGAGCAGTTCTTC. The rearrangement joins TRBV6-5 to TRBJ2-1; TRBD1 aligns across 10 bases. CDR1 and CDR2 from the germline V gene are MNHEY and SVGAGI. V shed 7 bases and J 9 bases; nucleotides not matched to a gene: 12. This CDR3 region has 15 residues.

This clone was counted a single time. The genes are TRBV5-1 and TRBJ2-7, with no clear D. The CDR3 is made up of 11 amino acids. Trimming took off 0 bases at V and 6 bases at J, with 4 bases between the two ends. Germline lookup yields CDR1 SGHRS and CDR2 YFSETQ. CDR3 bases: TGCGCCAGCAGCTTGGCGGGCGAGCAGTACTTC. This encodes CASSLAGEQYF.